The 23 T cell receptor beta chains reported below all come from one sample, sequenced in a study of cytomegalovirus exposure and HLA in healthy donors. This PCR relied on a set of 60 Vbeta primers and 13 Jbeta primers. Sequencing used immunoSEQ multiplex PCR; TCRdb keeps in-frame clones, though not all of them. The table shows 150,000 to 200,000 clones, with about 80% occurring only once. The sequencing sample was made of PBMCs. The receptors come from a boy between 10 and 17 years old in good health and CMV-seronegative.

This chain links TRBV5-1 with TRBJ1-1; maybe TRBD1 (6 bases). There are 15 residues in the CDR3. The V end was cut by 0 bases, the J end by 6 bases, with 15 bases between. The V gene's germline CDR1 is SGHRS and CDR2 YFSETQ. CDR3 sequence (DNA): TGCGCCAGCAGCTTGGGGGGAGGGGGAACAGCTGAAGCTTTCTTT. This encodes CASSLGGGGTAEAFF.

This clone was counted a few times. The chain combines TRBV4-3 with TRBJ1-1; 8 bases fit TRBD1. The junction had 7 bases not matched to a gene; V was cut back by 4 bases and J by 3 bases. The CDR3 has 15 residues. Germline assignment: CDR1 LGHNA and CDR2 YSLEER. CDR3 sequence: CASSPSGGLYTEAFF. The CDR3 coding sequence is TGCGCCAGCAGCCCCTCAGGGGGCTTGTACACTGAAGCTTTCTTT.

In DNA form, the CDR3 reads TGTGCCAGTAGTATTTGGGCAGAAGGCACTGAAGCTTTCTTT. It encodes CASSIWAEGTEAFF. V usage is TRBV19 and J usage is TRBJ1-1, with unresolved D. The CDR3 extends over 14 amino acids. The germline CDR1 and CDR2 sequences are LNHDA and SQIVND (reference sequence). Trimming left V 3 bases short and J 4 bases short, with 12 bases between.

This chain joins TRBV5-6 and TRBJ1-1, with TRBD1 matching 7 bases. CDR3 length equals 15 residues. V gave up 2 bases and J gave up 5 bases; unmatched junction bases: 9. Germline V gene lookup returns CDR1 SGHDT and CDR2 YYEEEE. In DNA form, the CDR3 reads TGTGCCAGCAGCTTTACAGGGGTGGTGGGGACTGAAGCTTTCTTT. This gives the protein CASSFTGVVGTEAFF.

The chain couples TRBV27 to TRBJ1-1; TRBD1 matches at 7 bases. Losses at the gene ends were 6 bases for V and 3 bases for J; bases not matched to a gene: 7. CDR1 MNHEY and CDR2 SMNVEV come from the germline V gene (reference sequence). The CDR3 is made up of 14 amino acids. The CDR3 protein is CASSLNRGDTEAFF. The CDR3 DNA reads as TGTGCCAGCAGCCTTAACAGGGGCGACACTGAAGCTTTCTTT.

The chain recombines TRBV19 with TRBJ2-3; D possibly corresponds to TRBD2 (5 bases). With 6 bases removed from V and 4 bases from J, the gap between germline ends came to 5 bases. Germline CDR1 reads LNHDA; CDR2 reads SQIVND (reference sequence). The length of the CDR3 is 11 residues. As DNA, the CDR3 is TGTGCCAGTAGCGGGGCAGATACGCAGTATTTT. Translated: CASSGADTQYF.

The rearrangement joins TRBV4-2 to TRBJ2-2, with TRBD2 matching 10 bases. J gave up 1 base and V 4 bases, and 3 bases lay outside the gene matches. Germline CDR1 is LGHNA and CDR2 is YNFKEQ. This CDR3 has 16 amino acids. The CDR3 region is CASSLRTSGNTGELFF. CDR3 nucleotides: TGTGCCAGCAGCCTTAGGACTAGCGGGAACACCGGGGAGCTGTTTTTT.

The gene calls are TRBV6-1 and TRBJ1-4, with D unclear. V lost 7 bases and J lost 4, with 16 bases in between. This CDR3 comprises 15 residues. The germline V gene has CDR1 MNHNS and CDR2 SASEGT. CDR3 in DNA: TGTGCCAGCACATTAACGGAGGGATTTAATGAAAAACTGTTTTTT. Encoded protein: CASTLTEGFNEKLFF.

The chain is built from TRBV7-8 and TRBJ2-3; no firm D call. This CDR3 is built from 13 residues. Between the trimmed V and J ends, which lost 1 base and 4 bases, there was a span of 6 bases. CDR1 SGHVS and CDR2 FQNEAQ come from the germline V gene. The CDR3 region has the DNA TGTGCCAGCAGCTTAGGCGTTCCAGATACGCAGTATTTT. Its protein product is CASSLGVPDTQYF.

The rearrangement joins TRBV12-5 to TRBJ2-1; 7 nucleotides align to TRBD2. After removal of 0 bases from V and 8 bases from J, the junction contained 16 bases not matched to a gene. This CDR3 is 18 amino acids long. CDR1 LGHNT and CDR2 FRNRAP come from the germline V gene. The CDR3: CASGLVVSGRLLGDEQFF. CDR3 in DNA: TGTGCTAGTGGTTTGGTAGTTAGCGGGCGACTTCTTGGGGATGAGCAGTTCTTC. The variable domain in full, completed from reference TRBV12-5 and TRBJ2-1, reads DARVTQTPRHKVTEMGQEVTMRCQPILGHNTVFWYRQTMMQGLELLAYFRNRAPLDDSGMPKDRFSAEMPDATLATLKIQPSEPRDSAVYFCASGLVVSGRLLGDEQFFGPGTRLTVL.

This chain uses TRBV11-2 with TRBJ1-2; 9 nucleotides agree with TRBD1. After removal of 4 bases from V and 4 bases from J, the junction contained 4 bases not matched to a gene. Germline assignment: CDR1 SGHAT and CDR2 FQNNGV. The CDR3 contains 14 residues. CDR3 sequence: CASSYGTGSYGYTF. The CDR3 nucleotides are TGTGCCAGCAGCTACGGGACAGGGAGCTATGGCTACACCTTC.

The chain links TRBV7-2 to TRBJ1-4, with D tentatively TRBD1 (5 bases). The germline V gene has CDR1 SGHTA and CDR2 FQGNSA. V lost 5 bases and J lost 7, with 17 bases in between. CDR3 size: 15 residues. CDR3 in DNA: TGTGCCAGCAGCCAACGGGACTGGGGGGGTGAAAAACTGTTTTTT. Translation: CASSQRDWGGEKLFF.

The V gene is TRBV6-6, the J gene TRBJ2-2, with 7 bases that match TRBD1. The CDR3 is 16 residues long. Per germline, CDR1 MNHNY and CDR2 SVGAGI (reference sequence). V gave up 7 bases and J gave up 5 bases; unmatched junction bases: 13. CDR3 DNA sequence: TGTGCCAGCATACCCCGAGACAGGGAAAGGACCGGGGAGCTGTTTTTT. Translation: CASIPRDRERTGELFF.

V usage is TRBV30 and J usage is TRBJ2-2, with D uncertain. This CDR3 is built from 15 residues. Germline loops: CDR1 GTSNPN, CDR2 SVGIG (reference sequence). Trimming stripped 2 bases from V and 6 bases from J, with 16 bases between. This CDR3 reads CAWSLKRLSAGELFF. In DNA form, the CDR3 reads TGTGCCTGGAGTCTCAAGCGACTCAGCGCCGGGGAGCTGTTTTTT.

This chain uses TRBV13 with TRBJ2-6; a possible D gene is TRBD2 (6 bases). The CDR3 spans 18 residues. Germline CDR1 reads PRHDT; CDR2 reads FYEKMQ (reference sequence). V lost 5 bases and J lost 1, with 18 bases in between. CDR3 DNA sequence: TGTGCCAGCAGCCGAACGGGACTTAGGGTTTCTGGGGCCAACGTCCTGACTTTC. This encodes CASSRTGLRVSGANVLTF.

The rearrangement uses TRBV30 and TRBJ1-5; D is uncertain. Per the germline V gene, CDR1 is GTSNPN and CDR2 is SVGIG (reference sequence). The CDR3 consists of 14 residues. The V end lost 3 bases, the J end lost 0 bases, and 9 bases lay between the germline ends. The CDR3 nucleotides are TGTGCCTGGAGCGCCCGAGATAGCAATCAGCCCCAGCATTTT. It yields the protein CAWSARDSNQPQHF. Full variable domain (outside the CDR3, taken from reference TRBV30 and TRBJ1-5): SQTIHQWPATLVQPVGSPLSLECTVEGTSNPNLYWYRQAAGRGLQLLFYSVGIGQISSEVPQNLSASRPQDRQFILSSKKLLLSDSGFYLCAWSARDSNQPQHFGDGTRLSIL.

CDR3 sequence: CASSPRDSSPVKLFF. The CDR3 DNA follows: TGTGCCAGCAGCCCCCGGGACAGTAGCCCTGTCAAACTGTTTTTT. The chain uses TRBV7-9 and TRBJ1-4, with 7 bases matching TRBD1. With V trimmed by 5 bases and J by 11 bases, 14 bases remained unmatched. The length of the CDR3 is 15 residues. Germline V lookup: CDR1 SEHNR, CDR2 FQNEAQ (reference sequence).

The V and J genes are TRBV6-4 and TRBJ2-2; TRBD1 matches 7 bases. V gave up 8 bases and J gave up 9 bases; unmatched junction bases: 12. This CDR3 is built from 14 residues. The germline CDR1 and CDR2 sequences are MRHNA and SNTAGT. CDR3 coding DNA: TGTGCCAGCGGCCGGGACAGAACTACCCGGGAGCTGTTTTTT. Translated: CASGRDRTTRELFF.

The rearrangement joins TRBV5-1 to TRBJ2-7; no clear D gene. V was pared by 4 bases and J by 6 bases, with 11 bases between. Germline CDR1 reads SGHRS; CDR2 reads YFSETQ. This CDR3 contains 12 residues. The DNA of the CDR3 is TGCGCCAGCAGCCAAAGTCCCAGCGAGCAGTACTTC. It codes for CASSQSPSEQYF.

The V call is TRBV19, the J call TRBJ2-2; 8 bases are shared with TRBD2. The CDR3 extends over 15 amino acids. Germline V gene lookup returns CDR1 LNHDA and CDR2 SQIVND (reference sequence). J gave up 0 bases and V 5 bases, and 2 bases lay outside the gene matches. The DNA of the CDR3 is TGTGCCAGTAGTTTCGGGGGGGCGAACACCGGGGAGCTGTTTTTT. It is translated as CASSFGGANTGELFF.

This chain joins TRBV10-3 and TRBJ2-3; TRBD2 agrees at 14 bases. Germline V CDR1 and CDR2: ENHRY, SYGVKD. V shed 0 bases, J shed 3 bases, and the junction held 5 bases outside the gene matches. The CDR3 is 18 residues long. The CDR3 sequence is CAISESGTSGSRTDTQYF. The CDR3 DNA is TGTGCCATCAGTGAGTCCGGGACTAGCGGGAGCCGGACAGATACGCAGTATTTT.

The J gene is TRBJ2-5, the V gene TRBV27, with D hard to call. The end of the DNA fits TRBJ2-7 better, so the J call may be wrong. This CDR3 is built from 14 residues. From germline, CDR1 is MNHEY and CDR2 SMNVEV (reference sequence). The CDR3 DNA reads TGTGCCAGCAGTTCTAGACTTGCCTCCTACGAGCAGTACTTC. Amino acids: CASSSRLASYEQYF.

The chain is built from TRBV11-3 and TRBJ2-7; TRBD1 might be the D (5 bases). Germline CDR1 reads SGHNT; CDR2 reads YENEEA. V lost 1 base and J 0 bases, leaving 10 bases between the germline ends. The CDR3 has 15 amino acids. CDR3 DNA: TGTGCCAGCAGCTTAGGAGGCAGGGACTCCTACGAGCAGTACTTC. Translated: CASSLGGRDSYEQYF.